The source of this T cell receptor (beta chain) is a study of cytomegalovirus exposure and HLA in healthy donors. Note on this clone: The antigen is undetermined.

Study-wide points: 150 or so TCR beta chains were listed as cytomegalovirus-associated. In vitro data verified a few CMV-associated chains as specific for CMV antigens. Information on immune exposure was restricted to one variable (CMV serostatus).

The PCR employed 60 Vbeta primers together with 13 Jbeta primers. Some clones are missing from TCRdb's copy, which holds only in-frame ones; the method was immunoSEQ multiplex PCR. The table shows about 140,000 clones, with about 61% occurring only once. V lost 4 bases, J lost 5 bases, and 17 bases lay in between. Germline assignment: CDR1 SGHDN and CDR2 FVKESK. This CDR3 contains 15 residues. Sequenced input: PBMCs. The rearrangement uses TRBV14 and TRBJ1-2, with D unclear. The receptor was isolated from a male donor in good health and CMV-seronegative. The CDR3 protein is CASSLNAGWAYGYTF. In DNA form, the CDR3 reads TGTGCCAGCAGCCTTAATGCGGGGTGGGCGTATGGCTACACCTTC.